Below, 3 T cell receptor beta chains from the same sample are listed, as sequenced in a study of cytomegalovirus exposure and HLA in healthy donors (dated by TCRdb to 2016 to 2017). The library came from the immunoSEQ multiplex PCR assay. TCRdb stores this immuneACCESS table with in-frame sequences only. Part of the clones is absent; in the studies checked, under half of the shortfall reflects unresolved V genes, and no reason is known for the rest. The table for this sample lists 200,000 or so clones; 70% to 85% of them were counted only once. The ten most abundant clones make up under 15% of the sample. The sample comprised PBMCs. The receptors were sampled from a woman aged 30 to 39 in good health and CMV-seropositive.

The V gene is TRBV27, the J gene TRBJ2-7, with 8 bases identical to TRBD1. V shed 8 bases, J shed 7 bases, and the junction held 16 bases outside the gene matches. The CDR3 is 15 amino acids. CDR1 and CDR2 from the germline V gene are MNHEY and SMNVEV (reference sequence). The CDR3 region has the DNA TGTGCCAGCTGTTACCCCGGACAGGGCCGGCTTGAGCAGTACTTC. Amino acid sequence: CASCYPGQGRLEQYF.

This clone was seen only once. The CDR3 sequence: CASSPIQNTYEQYF. CDR3 nucleotide sequence: TGTGCCAGCAGTCCAATACAGAATACCTACGAGCAGTACTTC. This rearrangement joins TRBV6-6 to TRBJ2-7, with unresolved D. Trimming cost V 5 bases and J 2 bases, with 13 bases left between them. The CDR3 runs 14 residues. Looked up from germline, CDR1 is MNHNY and CDR2 is SVGAGI (reference sequence).

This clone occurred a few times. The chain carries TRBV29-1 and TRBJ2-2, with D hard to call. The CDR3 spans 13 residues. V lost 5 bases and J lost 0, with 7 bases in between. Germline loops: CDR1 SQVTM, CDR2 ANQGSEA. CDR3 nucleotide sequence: TGCAGCGTTTTACAACCGAACACCGGGGAGCTGTTTTTT. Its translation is CSVLQPNTGELFF.